This T cell receptor (beta chain) was captured in a study of T cells in Graves' hyperthyroidism and ophthalmopathy. Regarding the study as a whole: Researchers report that a 13 V-J model separated ophthalmopathy from stable hyperthyroidism.

From RNA transcripts, TCR beta CDR3 regions were amplified. A first-round RT-PCR of the TCR CDR3 used the HTBI primer set. TCRdb analysed the multiplex PCR reads with MiXCR anew, one entry per CDR3 protein. The sample comprises roughly 500,000 distinct CDR3 sequences, around 22% of which are singletons, and about 11% rests with the top ten. This clonotype was counted at least ten times. Its antigen is undetermined. The sequence was obtained from a woman in her 30s with Graves' ophthalmopathy. The specimen sequenced was blood.

Here the CDR3 reads CASSSAERQRYQPQHF. In nucleotides, the CDR3 is TGTGCCAGCAGTTCAGCCGAGCGACAGAGATATCAGCCCCAGCATTTT. The V call is TRBV6-2 or TRBV6-3, the J call TRBJ1-5; possible D gene TRBD1, 5 bases. Per germline, CDR1 MNHEY and CDR2 SVGEGT. Trimming pared 4 bases from V and 5 bases from J, leaving 18 bases between. CDR3 length equals 16 residues.